The source of this T cell receptor beta chain is a study of Ad26.COV2.S vaccination and SARS-CoV-2 variants. Treatment reported: 15 to 20 received Ad26.COV2.S at low or high dose, single or two shots; a few received placebo; per-sample allocation not given. Sampling was done on day 63 after the first vaccine or placebo injection. This CDR3 is 17 amino acids long. Generated by immunoSEQ multiplex PCR, the TCRdb table keeps only in-frame clones and is missing some. The data show approximately 360,000 clones, 83% seen once. The receptor's source is a person between 18 and 65 years old who received the Ad26.COV2.S COVID-19 vaccine or a placebo. The chain recombines TRBV12-2 with TRBJ2-3; the table's TRBD2 call for D was not verified on the DNA. TRBV12-2 is marked as a pseudogene. Source: peripheral blood, taken in a trial of Ad26.COV2.S vaccine versus placebo. CDR3 nucleotides: TGTGCAAGTCGCAAAGACCCCTTAGCGGGGGGGCGAGATACGCAGTATTTT. Residues: CASRKDPLAGGRDTQYF.